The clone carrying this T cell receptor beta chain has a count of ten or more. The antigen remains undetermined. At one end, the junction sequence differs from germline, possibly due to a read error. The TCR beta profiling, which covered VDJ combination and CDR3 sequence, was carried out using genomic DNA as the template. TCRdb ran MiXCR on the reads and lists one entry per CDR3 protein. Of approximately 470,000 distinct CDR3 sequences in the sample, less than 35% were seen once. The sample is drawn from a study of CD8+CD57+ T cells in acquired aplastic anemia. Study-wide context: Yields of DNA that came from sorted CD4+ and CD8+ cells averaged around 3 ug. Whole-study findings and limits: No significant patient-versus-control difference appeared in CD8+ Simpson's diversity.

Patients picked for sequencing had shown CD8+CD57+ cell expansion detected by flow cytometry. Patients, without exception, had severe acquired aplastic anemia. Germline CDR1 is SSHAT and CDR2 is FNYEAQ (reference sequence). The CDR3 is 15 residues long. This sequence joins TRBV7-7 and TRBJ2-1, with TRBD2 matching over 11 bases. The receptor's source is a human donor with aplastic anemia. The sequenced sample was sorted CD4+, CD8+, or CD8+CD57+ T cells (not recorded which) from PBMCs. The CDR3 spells CASSVTSGNYNEQFF. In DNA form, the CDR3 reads TGTGCTAGCAGTGTGACTAGCGGGAACTACAATGAGCAGTTCTTC.